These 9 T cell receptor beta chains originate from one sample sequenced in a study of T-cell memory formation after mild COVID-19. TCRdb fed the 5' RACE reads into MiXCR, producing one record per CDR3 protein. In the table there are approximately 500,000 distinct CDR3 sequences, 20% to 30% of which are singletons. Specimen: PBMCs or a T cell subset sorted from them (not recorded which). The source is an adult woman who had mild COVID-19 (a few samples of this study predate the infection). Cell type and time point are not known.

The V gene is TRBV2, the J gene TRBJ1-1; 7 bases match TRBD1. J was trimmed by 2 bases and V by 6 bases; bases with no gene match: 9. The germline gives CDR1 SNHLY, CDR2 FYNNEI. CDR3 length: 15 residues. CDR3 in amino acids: CASRGQQTGNTEAFF. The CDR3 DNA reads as TGTGCCAGCAGGGGACAGCAAACGGGAAACACTGAAGCTTTCTTT.

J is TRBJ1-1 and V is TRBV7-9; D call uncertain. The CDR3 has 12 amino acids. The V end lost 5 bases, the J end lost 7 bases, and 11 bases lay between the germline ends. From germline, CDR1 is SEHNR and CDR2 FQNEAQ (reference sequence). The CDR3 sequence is CASSRPAFEAFF. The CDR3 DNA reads TGTGCCAGCAGCCGACCGGCCTTTGAAGCTTTCTTT.

The CDR3 DNA reads TGTGCCAGCAGCTTGGGGGGACAGGGGGCGGCTGAAGCTTTCTTT. Protein: CASSLGGQGAAEAFF. The rearrangement uses TRBV7-3 and TRBJ1-1, with 12 bases identical to TRBD1. V shed 3 bases and J 6 bases; nucleotides not matched to a gene: 5. This CDR3 region has 15 residues. Germline CDR1 reads SGHTA; CDR2 reads FQGTGA.

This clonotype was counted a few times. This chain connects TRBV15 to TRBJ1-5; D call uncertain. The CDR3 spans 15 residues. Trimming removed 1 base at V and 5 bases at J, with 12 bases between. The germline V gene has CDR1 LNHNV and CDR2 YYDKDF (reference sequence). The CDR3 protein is CATSRAGRTDQPQHF. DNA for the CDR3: TGTGCCACCAGCAGAGCTGGACGGACGGATCAGCCCCAGCATTTT.

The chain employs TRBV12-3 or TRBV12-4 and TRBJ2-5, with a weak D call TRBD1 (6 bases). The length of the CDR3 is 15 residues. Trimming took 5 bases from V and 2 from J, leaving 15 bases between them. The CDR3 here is CASSTPQGWQETQYF. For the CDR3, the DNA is TGTGCCAGCAGTACCCCCCAGGGGTGGCAAGAGACCCAGTACTTC.

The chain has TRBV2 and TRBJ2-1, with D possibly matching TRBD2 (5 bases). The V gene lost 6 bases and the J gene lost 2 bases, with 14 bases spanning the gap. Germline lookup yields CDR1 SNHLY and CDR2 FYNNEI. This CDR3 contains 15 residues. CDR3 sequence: CASSRSGAAYNEQFF. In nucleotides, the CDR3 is TGTGCCAGCAGCCGAAGCGGCGCCGCCTACAATGAGCAGTTCTTC.

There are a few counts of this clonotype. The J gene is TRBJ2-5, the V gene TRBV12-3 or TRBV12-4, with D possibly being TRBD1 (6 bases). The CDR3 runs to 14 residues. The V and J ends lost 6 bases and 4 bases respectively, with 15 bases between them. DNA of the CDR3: TGTGCCAGCAGGTTGACAGGTTCAGGAGAGACCCAGTACTTC. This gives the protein CASRLTGSGETQYF.

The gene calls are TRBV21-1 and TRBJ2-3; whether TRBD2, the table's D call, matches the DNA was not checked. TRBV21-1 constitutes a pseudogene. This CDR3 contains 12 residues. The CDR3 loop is CANDSRTDTQYF. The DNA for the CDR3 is TGTGCCAACGACTCCCGCACAGATACGCAGTATTTT.

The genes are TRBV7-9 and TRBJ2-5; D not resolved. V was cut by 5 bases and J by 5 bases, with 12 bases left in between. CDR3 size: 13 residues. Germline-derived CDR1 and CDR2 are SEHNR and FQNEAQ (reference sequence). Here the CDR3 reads CASSPRPAETQYF. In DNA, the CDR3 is TGTGCCAGCAGCCCCCGACCGGCGGAGACCCAGTACTTC.